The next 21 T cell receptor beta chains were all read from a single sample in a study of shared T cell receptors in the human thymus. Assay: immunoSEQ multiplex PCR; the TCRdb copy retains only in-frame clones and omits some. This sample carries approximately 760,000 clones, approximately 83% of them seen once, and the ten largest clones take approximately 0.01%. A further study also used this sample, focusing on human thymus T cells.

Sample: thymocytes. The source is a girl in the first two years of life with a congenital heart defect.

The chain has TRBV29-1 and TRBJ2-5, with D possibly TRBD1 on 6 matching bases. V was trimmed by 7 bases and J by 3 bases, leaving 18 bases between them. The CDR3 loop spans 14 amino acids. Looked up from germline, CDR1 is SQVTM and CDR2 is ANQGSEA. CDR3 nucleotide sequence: TGCAGCGCCCGAAGGCGCAGGGGTGAAGAGACCCAGTACTTC. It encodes CSARRRRGEETQYF.

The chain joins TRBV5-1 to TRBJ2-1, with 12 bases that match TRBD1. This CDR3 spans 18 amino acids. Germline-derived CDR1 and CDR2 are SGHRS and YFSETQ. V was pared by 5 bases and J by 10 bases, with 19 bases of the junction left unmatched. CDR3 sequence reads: CASSSIPGQGAAGEEQFF. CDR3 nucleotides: TGCGCCAGCAGTTCCATCCCGGGACAGGGGGCAGCAGGGGAAGAGCAGTTCTTC.

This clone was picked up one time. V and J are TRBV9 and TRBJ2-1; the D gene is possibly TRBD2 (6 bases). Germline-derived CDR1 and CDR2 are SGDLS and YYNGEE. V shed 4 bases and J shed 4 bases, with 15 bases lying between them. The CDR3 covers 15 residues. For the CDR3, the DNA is TGTGCCAGCAGCCCTCGTAGCCGGGGGTACAATGAGCAGTTCTTC. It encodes CASSPRSRGYNEQFF.

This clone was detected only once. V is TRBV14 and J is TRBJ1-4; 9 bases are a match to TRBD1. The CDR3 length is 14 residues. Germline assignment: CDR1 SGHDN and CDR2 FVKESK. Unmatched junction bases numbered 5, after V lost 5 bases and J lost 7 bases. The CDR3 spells CASSRDREGEKLFF. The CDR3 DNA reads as TGTGCCAGCAGCAGGGACAGGGAAGGTGAAAAACTGTTTTTT. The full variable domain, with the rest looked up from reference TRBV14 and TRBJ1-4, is EAGVTQFPSHSVIEKGQTVTLRCDPISGHDNLYWYRRVMGKEIKFLLHFVKESKQDESGMPNNRFLAERTGGTYSTLKVQPAELEDSGVYFCASSRDREGEKLFFGSGTQLSVL.

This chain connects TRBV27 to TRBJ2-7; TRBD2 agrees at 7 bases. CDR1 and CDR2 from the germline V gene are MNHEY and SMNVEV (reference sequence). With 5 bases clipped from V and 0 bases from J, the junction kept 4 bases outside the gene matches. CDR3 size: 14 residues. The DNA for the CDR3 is TGTGCCAGCAGTAACGCTAGCGGCTCCTACGAGCAGTACTTC. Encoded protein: CASSNASGSYEQYF.

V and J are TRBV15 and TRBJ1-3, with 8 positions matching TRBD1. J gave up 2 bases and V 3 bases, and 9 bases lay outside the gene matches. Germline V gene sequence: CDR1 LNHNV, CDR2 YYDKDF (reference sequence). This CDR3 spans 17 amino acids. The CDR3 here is CATSRLERRGPGNTIYF. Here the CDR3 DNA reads TGTGCCACCAGCAGGCTCGAACGCAGGGGGCCTGGAAACACCATATATTTT.

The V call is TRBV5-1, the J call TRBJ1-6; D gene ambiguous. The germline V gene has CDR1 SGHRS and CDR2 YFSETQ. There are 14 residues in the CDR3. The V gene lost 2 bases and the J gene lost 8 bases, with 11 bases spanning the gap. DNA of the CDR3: TGCGCCAGCAGCTTCAACGCGGGGTATTCACCCCTCCACTTT. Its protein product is CASSFNAGYSPLHF.

As DNA, the CDR3 is TGTGCCAGCAGTTTGTTTACAAGGGGGATCTCCTACGAGCAGTACTTC. Residues: CASSLFTRGISYEQYF. This rearrangement joins TRBV6-5 to TRBJ2-7; D perhaps matches TRBD1 (6 bases). Germline CDR1 and CDR2: MNHEY and SVGAGI. The CDR3 is 16 amino acids. The V gene lost 4 bases and the J gene lost 0 bases, with 16 bases spanning the gap.

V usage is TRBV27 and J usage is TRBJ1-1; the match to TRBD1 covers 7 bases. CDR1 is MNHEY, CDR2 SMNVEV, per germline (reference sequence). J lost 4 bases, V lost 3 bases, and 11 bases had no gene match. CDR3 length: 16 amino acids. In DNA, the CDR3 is TGTGCCAGCAGTTTGGCCCCCCAGGGGGGAGGCACTGAAGCTTTCTTT. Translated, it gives CASSLAPQGGGTEAFF.

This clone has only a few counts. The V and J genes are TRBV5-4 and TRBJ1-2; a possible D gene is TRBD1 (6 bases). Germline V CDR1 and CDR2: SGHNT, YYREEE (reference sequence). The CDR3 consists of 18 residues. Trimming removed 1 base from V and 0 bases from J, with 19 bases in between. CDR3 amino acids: CASSLCEGSTGPNYGYTF. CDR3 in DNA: TGTGCCAGCAGCTTGTGTGAGGGGTCCACAGGGCCTAACTATGGCTACACCTTC.

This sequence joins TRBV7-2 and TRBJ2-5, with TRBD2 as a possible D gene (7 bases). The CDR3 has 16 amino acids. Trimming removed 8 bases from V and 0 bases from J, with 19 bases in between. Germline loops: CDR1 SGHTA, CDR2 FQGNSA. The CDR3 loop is CASRGRLALYQETQYF. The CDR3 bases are TGTGCCAGCCGGGGGCGACTAGCTTTGTACCAAGAGACCCAGTACTTC.

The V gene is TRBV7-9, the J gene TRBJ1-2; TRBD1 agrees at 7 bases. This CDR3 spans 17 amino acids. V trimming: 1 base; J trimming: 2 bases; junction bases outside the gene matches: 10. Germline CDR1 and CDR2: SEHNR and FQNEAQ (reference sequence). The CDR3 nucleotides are TGTGCCAGCAGCTTAGATGCAGGGGGGATTCTAAACTATGGCTACACCTTC. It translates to CASSLDAGGILNYGYTF.

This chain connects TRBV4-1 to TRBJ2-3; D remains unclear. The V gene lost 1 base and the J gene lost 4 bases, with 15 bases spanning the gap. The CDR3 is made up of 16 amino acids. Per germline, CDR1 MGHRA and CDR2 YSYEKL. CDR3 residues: CASSQGPVSGPDTQYF. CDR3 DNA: TGCGCCAGCAGCCAAGGCCCAGTCTCAGGTCCAGATACGCAGTATTTT.

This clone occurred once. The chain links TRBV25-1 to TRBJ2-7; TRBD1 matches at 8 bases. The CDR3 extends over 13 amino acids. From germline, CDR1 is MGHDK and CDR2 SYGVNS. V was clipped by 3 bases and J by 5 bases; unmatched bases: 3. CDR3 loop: CASSETGVDEQYF. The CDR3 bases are TGTGCCAGCAGTGAGACAGGGGTTGACGAGCAGTACTTC.

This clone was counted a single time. In nucleotides, the CDR3 is TGCGCCAGCAGCCAAGAGGGGAGCCAGGGGACTAGGGGAGAGACCCAGTACTTC. Amino acid sequence: CASSQEGSQGTRGETQYF. The gene calls are TRBV4-1 and TRBJ2-5; 8 bases are a match to TRBD2. The germline V gene has CDR1 MGHRA and CDR2 YSYEKL. V dropped 0 bases and J dropped 4; count of bases not matched to a gene: 13. The CDR3 extends over 18 amino acids.

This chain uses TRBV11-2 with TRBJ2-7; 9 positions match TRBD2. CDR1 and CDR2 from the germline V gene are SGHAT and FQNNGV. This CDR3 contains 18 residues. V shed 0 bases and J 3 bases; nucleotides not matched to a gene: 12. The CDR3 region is CASSLDRAGGASLYEQYF. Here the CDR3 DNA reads TGTGCCAGCAGCTTAGATCGGGCGGGGGGGGCTTCCCTCTACGAGCAGTACTTC.

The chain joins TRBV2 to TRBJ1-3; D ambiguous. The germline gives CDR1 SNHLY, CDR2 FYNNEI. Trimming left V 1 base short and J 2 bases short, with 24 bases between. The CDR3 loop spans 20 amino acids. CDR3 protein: CASSEDPSPPRTVTGNTIYF. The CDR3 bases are TGTGCCAGCAGTGAAGACCCCTCACCCCCCAGGACTGTTACTGGAAACACCATATATTTT.

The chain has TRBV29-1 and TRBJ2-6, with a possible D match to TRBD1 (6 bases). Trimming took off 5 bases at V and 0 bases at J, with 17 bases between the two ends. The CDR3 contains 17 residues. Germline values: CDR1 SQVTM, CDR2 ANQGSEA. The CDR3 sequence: CSVCEDREASGANVLTF. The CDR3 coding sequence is TGCAGCGTTTGTGAGGACAGAGAAGCCTCTGGGGCCAACGTCCTGACTTTC.

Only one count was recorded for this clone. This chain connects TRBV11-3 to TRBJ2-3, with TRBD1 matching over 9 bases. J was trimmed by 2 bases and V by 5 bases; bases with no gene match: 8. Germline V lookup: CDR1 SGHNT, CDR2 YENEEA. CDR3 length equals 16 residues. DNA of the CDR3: TGTGCCAGCAGCCCAACCGGGACAGGGCACACAGATACGCAGTATTTT. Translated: CASSPTGTGHTDTQYF.

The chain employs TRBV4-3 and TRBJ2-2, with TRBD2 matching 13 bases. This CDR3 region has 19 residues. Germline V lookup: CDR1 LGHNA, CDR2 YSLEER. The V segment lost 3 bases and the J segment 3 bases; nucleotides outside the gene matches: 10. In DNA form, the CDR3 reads TGCGCCAGCAGCCACCCCCACGGGACTAGCGGGGCCCACACCGGGGAGCTGTTTTTT. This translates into CASSHPHGTSGAHTGELFF.

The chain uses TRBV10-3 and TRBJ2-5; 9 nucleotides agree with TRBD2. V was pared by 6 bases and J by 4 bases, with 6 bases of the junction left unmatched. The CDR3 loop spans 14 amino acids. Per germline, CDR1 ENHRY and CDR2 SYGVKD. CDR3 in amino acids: CAISPGTSRETQYF. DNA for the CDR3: TGTGCCATCAGCCCCGGGACTAGCAGAGAGACCCAGTACTTC.